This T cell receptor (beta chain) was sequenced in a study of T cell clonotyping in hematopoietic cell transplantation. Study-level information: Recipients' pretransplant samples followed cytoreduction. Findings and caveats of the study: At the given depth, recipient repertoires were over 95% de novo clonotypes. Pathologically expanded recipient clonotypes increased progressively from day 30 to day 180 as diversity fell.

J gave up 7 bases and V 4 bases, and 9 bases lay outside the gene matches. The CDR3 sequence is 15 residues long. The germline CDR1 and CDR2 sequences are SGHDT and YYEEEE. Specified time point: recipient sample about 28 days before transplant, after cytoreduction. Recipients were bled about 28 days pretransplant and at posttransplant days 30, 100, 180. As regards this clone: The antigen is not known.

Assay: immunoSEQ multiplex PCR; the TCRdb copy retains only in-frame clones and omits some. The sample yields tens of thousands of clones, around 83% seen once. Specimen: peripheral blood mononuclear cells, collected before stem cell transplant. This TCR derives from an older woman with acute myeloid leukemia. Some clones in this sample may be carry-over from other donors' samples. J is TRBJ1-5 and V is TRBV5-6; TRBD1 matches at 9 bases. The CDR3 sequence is CASSVGTGWDQPQHF. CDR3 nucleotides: TGTGCCAGCAGCGTAGGGACAGGGTGGGACCAGCCCCAGCATTTT.